This entry lists 27 T cell receptor beta chains sequenced from one sample in a study of control samples from healthy donors and cancer patients. Profiled with immunoSEQ multiplex PCR; TCRdb holds only in-frame clones, not every one. The table includes 200,000 or so clones, over 90% detected once. The sample consisted of blood. These receptors all stem from a man between 50 and 59 years old in good health.

J is TRBJ1-4 and V is TRBV2; the match to TRBD1 covers 10 bases. CDR1 is SNHLY and CDR2 is FYNNEI in the germline V gene. The ends lost 6 bases at V and 13 bases at J; junction bases unmatched: 8. The CDR3 has 13 residues. The CDR3 DNA reads TGTGCCAGCAGCCCCGGGACAGGGGACTCACTGTTTTTT. Translating gives CASSPGTGDSLFF. Supplemented by reference TRBV2 and TRBJ1-4, the full variable domain reads EPEVTQTPSHQVTQMGQEVILRCVPISNHLYFYWYRQILGQKVEFLVSFYNNEISEKSEIFDDQFSVERPDGSNFTLKIRSTKLEDSAMYFCASSPGTGDSLFFGSGTQLSVL.

This clone showed up just once. The rearrangement uses TRBV5-1 and TRBJ1-2, with a weak D call TRBD1 (6 bases). The germline V gene encodes CDR1 SGHRS and CDR2 YFSETQ. The CDR3 spans 14 residues. Deletions cut 2 bases from V and 8 bases from J, with 16 bases between. CDR3 bases: TGCGCCAGCAGCTTTGGTCAGGGGTCAGGCGGCTACACCTTC. Its protein product is CASSFGQGSGGYTF.

CDR3 nucleotide sequence: TGTGCCAGCAGCTTGGCGACAGGGAATTATCAGCCCCAGCATTTT. This codes for CASSLATGNYQPQHF. V and J are TRBV7-2 and TRBJ1-5, with 7 bases that match TRBD1. Unmatched junction bases numbered 7, after V lost 3 bases and J lost 5 bases. The CDR3 runs 15 residues. Germline V lookup: CDR1 SGHTA, CDR2 FQGNSA.

CDR3 bases: TGTGCCAGCAGCCATGGGGACAGGGAGGTTGAAAAACTGTTTTTT. Its translation is CASSHGDREVEKLFF. The chain is built from TRBV5-6 and TRBJ1-4, with 9 bases identical to TRBD1. CDR1 SGHDT and CDR2 YYEEEE come from the germline V gene. This CDR3 has 15 amino acids. Losses at the gene ends were 4 bases for V and 7 bases for J; bases not matched to a gene: 8.

The genes are TRBV19 and TRBJ1-1; 9 nucleotides line up with TRBD1. The CDR3 is 14 amino acids. V shed 5 bases and J 1 base; nucleotides not matched to a gene: 2. Looked up from germline, CDR1 is LNHDA and CDR2 is SQIVND (reference sequence). DNA of the CDR3: TGTGCCAGTAGTCACAGGGGGCAGAACACTGAAGCTTTCTTT. As protein: CASSHRGQNTEAFF.

The V gene is TRBV5-1, the J gene TRBJ2-3, with no clear D. The CDR3 is 16 residues long. Germline CDR1 SGHRS, CDR2 YFSETQ. V gave up 0 bases and J gave up 4 bases, with 15 bases separating them. For the CDR3, the DNA is TGCGCCAGCAGCTTGGGTCTAGAGAGGACCGCAGATACGCAGTATTTT. It yields the protein CASSLGLERTADTQYF.

The chain joins TRBV19 to TRBJ2-7; D may be TRBD2 (5 bases). This CDR3 contains 11 residues. Germline-derived CDR1 and CDR2 are LNHDA and SQIVND (reference sequence). V was pared by 5 bases and J by 5 bases, with 7 bases between. CDR3 in amino acids: CASSVGDEQYF. In DNA form, the CDR3 reads TGTGCCAGTAGTGTCGGGGACGAGCAGTACTTC. Full variable domain (outside the CDR3, taken from reference TRBV19 and TRBJ2-7): DGGITQSPKYLFRKEGQNVTLSCEQNLNHDAMYWYRQDPGQGLRLIYYSQIVNDFQKGDIAEGYSVSREKKESFPLTVTSAQKNPTAFYLCASSVGDEQYFGPGTRLTVT.

This rearrangement joins TRBV6-2 or TRBV6-3 to TRBJ2-7; 10 bases are shared with TRBD1. The germline gives CDR1 MNHEY, CDR2 SVGEGT. The ends lost 8 bases at V and 2 bases at J; junction bases unmatched: 6. This CDR3 has 14 amino acids. DNA of the CDR3: TGTGCCAGCGGCCCTGGACAGGGGGCCTACGAGCAGTACTTC. This codes for CASGPGQGAYEQYF.

The V call is TRBV18, the J call TRBJ1-2; D remains unclear. The CDR3 has 16 amino acids. Germline loops: CDR1 KGHSH, CDR2 LQKENI. The V end was cut by 8 bases, the J end by 4 bases, with 23 bases between. CDR3 sequence: CASLPESYGRTYGYTF. CDR3 DNA: TGTGCCAGCCTCCCGGAGAGTTATGGCAGGACCTATGGCTACACCTTC.

The J gene is TRBJ1-5, the V gene TRBV18; 7 bases align to TRBD1. The CDR3 has 16 residues. Germline V lookup: CDR1 KGHSH, CDR2 LQKENI. V dropped 6 bases and J dropped 2; count of bases not matched to a gene: 10. The chain's CDR3 is CASSDDRDVGNQPQHF. DNA for the CDR3: TGTGCCAGCTCCGACGACAGGGACGTTGGCAATCAGCCCCAGCATTTT.

This chain joins TRBV18 and TRBJ1-2; D is unresolved. Looked up from germline, CDR1 is KGHSH and CDR2 is LQKENI. This CDR3 has 14 amino acids. Trimming cost V 0 bases and J 0 bases, with 5 bases left between them. CDR3: CASSPPTANYGYTF. Written as DNA, the CDR3 is TGTGCCAGCTCACCACCAACAGCTAACTATGGCTACACCTTC.

The chain is built from TRBV5-4 and TRBJ1-1; TRBD1 is a possible D gene (5 bases). Germline CDR1 and CDR2: SGHNT and YYREEE (reference sequence). The CDR3 length is 13 residues. The V and J ends lost 0 bases and 10 bases respectively, with 13 bases between them. The CDR3 region has the DNA TGTGCCAGCAGCTTGGAGGGAGGGGTCTCAGCTTTCTTT. Amino acid sequence: CASSLEGGVSAFF.

This clone was observed once. The rearrangement links TRBV11-2 to TRBJ1-3; no firm D call. The CDR3 has 17 amino acids. Germline V gives CDR1 SGHAT, CDR2 FQNNGV. V shed 3 bases and J shed 0 bases, with 15 bases lying between them. CDR3 amino acids: CASSFQPTVYSGNTIYF. CDR3 DNA: TGTGCCAGCAGCTTCCAACCGACGGTTTACTCTGGAAACACCATATATTTT.

V and J are TRBV12-5 and TRBJ2-7, with 10 bases identical to TRBD2. V dropped 0 bases and J dropped 2; count of bases not matched to a gene: 1. The CDR3 length is 15 residues. Germline V gives CDR1 LGHNT, CDR2 FRNRAP. CDR3 sequence reads: CASGLVGTSAYEQYV. The DNA for the CDR3 is TGTGCTAGTGGTTTGGTAGGGACTAGCGCCTACGAGCAGTACGTC.

In this sample, this clone turned up once. The V call is TRBV30, the J call TRBJ1-2; TRBD1 is a possible D gene (5 bases). The CDR3 totals 13 residues. V was cut by 1 base and J by 3 bases, with 9 bases left in between. CDR1 and CDR2 (germline): GTSNPN, SVGIG (reference sequence). For the CDR3, the DNA is TGTGCCTGGAGTGACAGGCTGGACTATGGCTACACCTTC. Translating gives CAWSDRLDYGYTF. Based on the CDR3 plus reference TRBV30 and TRBJ1-2, the full variable domain is SQTIHQWPATLVQPVGSPLSLECTVEGTSNPNLYWYRQAAGRGLQLLFYSVGIGQISSEVPQNLSASRPQDRQFILSSKKLLLSDSGFYLCAWSDRLDYGYTFGSGTRLTVV.

V is TRBV11-2 and J is TRBJ2-7; no reliable D call. V lost 1 base to trimming and J lost 0 bases, with 10 bases between them. The CDR3 runs 15 residues. Germline V gives CDR1 SGHAT, CDR2 FQNNGV. This chain's CDR3 is CASSLVGGSSYEQYF. DNA of the CDR3: TGTGCCAGCAGCTTAGTTGGTGGGTCCTCCTACGAGCAGTACTTC.

The chain is built from TRBV9 and TRBJ2-3, with D possibly TRBD2 on 5 matching bases. This CDR3 has 13 amino acids. CDR1 is SGDLS, CDR2 YYNGEE, per germline. V was pared by 10 bases and J by 6 bases, with 18 bases between. The CDR3 bases are TGTGCCGTCTCGAGGGCCCCGGAGGATACGCAGTATTTT. Translating gives CAVSRAPEDTQYF. Full variable domain (outside the CDR3, taken from reference TRBV9 and TRBJ2-3): DSGVTQTPKHLITATGQRVTLRCSPRSGDLSVYWYQQSLDQGLQFLIQYYNGEERAKGNILERFSAQQFPDLHSELNLSSLELGDSALYFCAVSRAPEDTQYFGPGTRLTVL.

The V gene is TRBV12-5, the J gene TRBJ1-5; D gene ambiguous. V shed 2 bases and J shed 1 base, with 0 bases lying between them. CDR1 and CDR2 from the germline V gene are LGHNT and FRNRAP. This CDR3 has 12 amino acids. CDR3 loop: CASGLSNQPQHF. Here the CDR3 DNA reads TGTGCTAGTGGTTTGAGCAATCAGCCCCAGCATTTT. Variable domain in full (rest from reference TRBV12-5 and TRBJ1-5): DARVTQTPRHKVTEMGQEVTMRCQPILGHNTVFWYRQTMMQGLELLAYFRNRAPLDDSGMPKDRFSAEMPDATLATLKIQPSEPRDSAVYFCASGLSNQPQHFGDGTRLSIL.

This chain uses TRBV7-9 with TRBJ2-3, with D perhaps matching TRBD2 (6 bases). Between the trimmed V and J ends, which lost 3 bases and 2 bases, there was a span of 9 bases. The CDR3 length is 14 residues. Looked up from germline, CDR1 is SEHNR and CDR2 is FQNEAQ (reference sequence). CDR3 amino acids: CASSFGDSTDTQYF. The CDR3 nucleotides read TGTGCCAGCAGCTTTGGGGACTCCACAGATACGCAGTATTTT.

This sequence joins TRBV19 and TRBJ1-2, with unresolved D. This CDR3 has 16 amino acids. Trimming took off 5 bases at V and 0 bases at J, with 16 bases between the two ends. Germline assignment: CDR1 LNHDA and CDR2 SQIVND (reference sequence). Written as DNA, the CDR3 is TGTGCCAGTAGTTTGGCGGCAGTGCGAGCTAACTATGGCTACACCTTC. As protein: CASSLAAVRANYGYTF. The full variable domain, its missing parts supplied by reference TRBV19 and TRBJ1-2, is DGGITQSPKYLFRKEGQNVTLSCEQNLNHDAMYWYRQDPGQGLRLIYYSQIVNDFQKGDIAEGYSVSREKKESFPLTVTSAQKNPTAFYLCASSLAAVRANYGYTFGSGTRLTVV.

J is TRBJ1-3 and V is TRBV11-2; a possible D gene is TRBD1 (5 bases). CDR3 size: 15 residues. The germline gives CDR1 SGHAT, CDR2 FQNNGV. The V gene lost 4 bases and the J gene lost 0 bases, with 10 bases spanning the gap. In DNA form, the CDR3 reads TGTGCCAGCAGCTCGGGACTTTCCTCTGGAAACACCATATATTTT. It encodes CASSSGLSSGNTIYF.

Worth noting for this clone: The sample contains more than one DNA sequence encoding this CDR3. This chain links TRBV7-9 with TRBJ2-3; unclear D gene. V was clipped by 4 bases and J by 2 bases, with 1 base between them. The CDR3 has 11 amino acids. CDR1 and CDR2 (germline): SEHNR, FQNEAQ (reference sequence). CDR3 residues: CASSSTDTQYF. The DNA for the CDR3 is TGTGCCAGCAGCTCCACAGATACGCAGTATTTT.

The chain carries TRBV3-1 (or the pseudogene TRBV3-2) and TRBJ2-6, with TRBD1 identical over 12 bases. V trimming: 4 bases; J trimming: 1 base; junction bases outside the gene matches: 2. The germline gives CDR1 LGHDT, CDR2 YNNKEL (reference sequence). The CDR3 runs 17 residues. The CDR3 nucleotides read TGTGCCAGCAGCCTGGGACAGGGGGCGTCTGGGGCCAACGTCCTGACTTTC. This codes for CASSLGQGASGANVLTF.

The chain combines TRBV14 with TRBJ2-5; 7 bases map to TRBD2. With 2 bases clipped from V and 5 bases from J, the junction kept 14 bases outside the gene matches. There are 17 residues in the CDR3. CDR1 is SGHDN and CDR2 is FVKESK in the germline V gene. The CDR3 nucleotides are TGTGCCAGCAGCCAACTTTCTTATCCCGGGGGGATGGAGACCCAGTACTTC. Residues: CASSQLSYPGGMETQYF.

Only one count was recorded for this clone. The CDR3 nucleotides read TGTGCCAGCAGCCCCGAAGTCGACGGATGGAGACCGGACACCATATATTTT. This gives the protein CASSPEVDGWRPDTIYF. This chain connects TRBV7-9 to TRBJ1-3; D unclear. V was cut by 5 bases and J by 8 bases, with 25 bases left in between. This CDR3 contains 17 residues. In germline, CDR1 is SEHNR, CDR2 FQNEAQ (reference sequence).

V gene TRBV5-5 combines with J gene TRBJ2-7; TRBD1 agrees at 10 bases. The CDR3 is 15 amino acids. The trim removed 4 bases at V and 5 bases at J, leaving 9 bases unmatched. The germline V gene has CDR1 SGHKS and CDR2 YYEKEE (reference sequence). The DNA of the CDR3 is TGTGCCAGCAGCCTGCCGGGACAGGGGATCCACGAGCAGTACTTC. It encodes CASSLPGQGIHEQYF.

This clone was seen more than once but under ten times. The chain couples TRBV28 to TRBJ2-1; D ambiguous. The V end lost 5 bases, the J end lost 15 bases, and 20 bases lay between the germline ends. The germline CDR1 and CDR2 sequences are MDHEN and SYDVKM. This CDR3 has 13 residues. The CDR3 nucleotides are TGTGCCAGCAGTCCCCCACGATCTTTTACGTTGTTCTTC. Amino acids: CASSPPRSFTLFF.